These T cell receptor beta chains were read from a single sample in a study of T cells in Graves' hyperthyroidism and ophthalmopathy. Using its own MiXCR run on the multiplex PCR reads, TCRdb lists one record per CDR3 protein. There are approximately 400,000 distinct CDR3 sequences in the sample; about 14% occur only once, and 25% to 30% lies in the top ten. Sequenced: blood. These TCRs come from a man aged 45-60 years with Graves' ophthalmopathy. Each CDR3 is given with its conserved first and last residue. Each record gives: J gene, clone size, D gene, V gene, CDR3 DNA, CDR3 protein. The D gene is left open where the match is weak. Some rows have no size entry. The others give once, few or many, or a class for an expanded clone.

J: TRBJ2-4; size: few; D: NA; V: TRBV11-2; DNA: TGTGCCAGCAGCTCCCGAGCCCAGGGGAACATTCAGTACTTC; CDR3: CASSSRAQGNIQYF
J: TRBJ1-3; size: NA; D: TRBD1; V: TRBV7-9; DNA: TGTGCCAGCAGCGTAACAGGGGCGCCGAACACCATATATTTT; CDR3: CASSVTGAPNTIYF
J: TRBJ1-4; size: few; D: NA; V: TRBV6-5; DNA: TGTGCCAGCAGTTCAGCGACGGCATTAAGGGAAAAACTGTTTTTT; CDR3: CASSSATALREKLFF
J: TRBJ1-1; size: many; D: TRBD1; V: TRBV30; DNA: TGTGCCTGGGTCCCGGGACAGGGTCGGAACACTGAAGCTTTCTTT; CDR3: CAWVPGQGRNTEAFF
J: TRBJ2-1; size: few; D: NA; V: TRBV30; DNA: TGTGCCTGGAGCCGGCGAAGACTCGACAATGAGCAGTTCTTC; CDR3: CAWSRRRLDNEQFF
J: TRBJ2-7; size: many; D: TRBD2; V: TRBV20-1; DNA: TGCAGTGCTAGCCCTAGCGGGAGGGACTACGAGCAGTACTTC; CDR3: CSASPSGRDYEQYF
J: TRBJ1-1; size: NA; D: NA; V: TRBV3-1; DNA: TGTGCCAGCAGCCAGAACAGGGTTTTGAACACTGAAGCTTTCTTT; CDR3: CASSQNRVLNTEAFF
J: TRBJ2-2; size: NA; D: NA; V: TRBV7-8; DNA: TGTGCCAGCAGCTTACGACCTCGACAGGGACTGAACACCGGGGAGCTGTTTTTT; CDR3: CASSLRPRQGLNTGELFF
J: TRBJ1-5; size: many; D: NA; V: TRBV20-1; DNA: TGCAGTGCTAGAACACAGGGTTTGAGCAATCAGCCCCAGCATTTT; CDR3: CSARTQGLSNQPQHF
J: TRBJ1-1; size: many; D: NA; V: TRBV5-1; DNA: TGCGCCAGCAGCTTGGTAGGCCAGATAGACACTGAAGCTTTCTTT; CDR3: CASSLVGQIDTEAFF
J: TRBJ2-7; size: many; D: NA; V: TRBV27; DNA: TGTGCCAGCAGTCCGCCGCGCTGGTACGAGCAGTACTTC; CDR3: CASSPPRWYEQYF
J: TRBJ2-2; size: many; D: TRBD2; V: TRBV6-1; DNA: TGTGCCAGCACCGGACTAGCGGGGATAACAACCGGGGAGCTGTTTTTT; CDR3: CASTGLAGITTGELFF
J: TRBJ2-7; size: many; D: TRBD2; V: TRBV15; DNA: TGTGCCACCAGCAGAGGACGGGAGGGGACGGCAAAATACGAGCAGTACTTC; CDR3: CATSRGREGTAKYEQYF
J: TRBJ1-2; size: many; D: NA; V: TRBV12-3/TRBV12-4; DNA: TGTGCCAGCAGTTTTGTCTCTAACTATGGCTACACCTTC; CDR3: CASSFVSNYGYTF
J: TRBJ1-2; size: many; D: NA; V: TRBV20-1; DNA: TGCAGTGCTAGTACGGGGGGCGCAGGCTATGGCTACACCTTC; CDR3: CSASTGGAGYGYTF
J: TRBJ1-2; size: NA; D: NA; V: TRBV24-1; DNA: TGTGCCACCAGCCGGACAGACACTAACTATGGCTACACCTTC; CDR3: CATSRTDTNYGYTF
J: TRBJ2-7; size: many; D: NA; V: TRBV28; DNA: TGTGCCAGCAGTTCCCAGCCCCACGAGCAGTACTTC; CDR3: CASSSQPHEQYF
J: TRBJ2-7; size: many; D: NA; V: TRBV12-3/TRBV12-4; DNA: TGTGCCAGCACCCCCACCTTACGGACCCGGTCCTACGAGCAGTACTTC; CDR3: CASTPTLRTRSYEQYF
J: TRBJ2-1; size: NA; D: NA; V: TRBV27; DNA: TGTGCCAGCAGTTTATTCAGCGGGCGGTTCTACAATGAGCAGTTCTTC; CDR3: CASSLFSGRFYNEQFF
J: TRBJ2-1; size: NA; D: NA; V: TRBV4-2; DNA: TGTGCCAGCAGCCAAGAATCGGCGTCCTCCTACAATGAGCAGTTCTTC; CDR3: CASSQESASSYNEQFF
J: TRBJ1-2; size: NA; D: NA; V: TRBV2; DNA: TGTGCCAGCAGTGAAGCGGCTGGGAACTATGGCTACACCTTC; CDR3: CASSEAAGNYGYTF
J: TRBJ2-3; size: many; D: TRBD2; V: TRBV20-1; DNA: TGCAGTGCTCCCACTAGCGGGCGCACAGATACGCAGTATTTT; CDR3: CSAPTSGRTDTQYF